This TCR beta chain comes out of a study of T-cell reconstitution after alpha-beta-depleted transplantation in children. Notes on this clonotype: Antigen: not known.

Study-wide points: Alpha-beta T cells about two months after transplant reportedly derived from several hundred expanded graft clones. After transplant, high TCRbeta diversity at day 60 in some patients arose from surviving recipient T cells and thymic progenitors.

The TCRbeta library incorporated unique molecular identifiers. TCRdb itself ran the PCR reads through MiXCR, one entry per CDR3 protein. The sample contains about 78,000 distinct CDR3 sequences, 13% to 15% of which appear only once. The germline V and J ends were trimmed by 0 bases and 5 bases, with 13 bases remaining between them. Germline CDR1 is LGHNA and CDR2 is YSLEER. This CDR3 has 15 amino acids. This chain uses TRBV4-3 with TRBJ1-1, with D perhaps matching TRBD1 (5 bases). The specimen was PBMCs, mostly from graft donor cells, collected 180 days after TCRalphabeta/CD19-depleted stem cell transplant. The origin of this receptor is a male patient aged 2 to 10 who had a stem cell transplant for acute lymphoblastic leukemia, so the T cells may come from the graft donor. CDR3 coding DNA: TGCGCCAGCAGCCAAGATAGCGGGGGAGTTACTGAAGCTTTCTTT. Translated: CASSQDSGGVTEAFF.